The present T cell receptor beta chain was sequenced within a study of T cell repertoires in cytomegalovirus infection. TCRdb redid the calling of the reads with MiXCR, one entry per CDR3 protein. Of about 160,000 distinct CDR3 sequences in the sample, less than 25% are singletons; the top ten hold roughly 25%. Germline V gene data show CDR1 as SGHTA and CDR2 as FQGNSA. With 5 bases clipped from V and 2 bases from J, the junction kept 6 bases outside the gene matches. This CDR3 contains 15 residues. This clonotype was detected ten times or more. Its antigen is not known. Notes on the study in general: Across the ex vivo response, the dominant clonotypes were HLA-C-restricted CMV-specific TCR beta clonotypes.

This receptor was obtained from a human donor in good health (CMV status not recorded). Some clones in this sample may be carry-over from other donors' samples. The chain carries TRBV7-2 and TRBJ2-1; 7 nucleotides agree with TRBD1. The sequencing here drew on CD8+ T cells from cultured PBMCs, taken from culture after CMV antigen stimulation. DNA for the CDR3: TGTGCCAGCAGCACGCAGGGGACAGCCTACAATGAGCAGTTCTTC. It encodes CASSTQGTAYNEQFF.